The source of this T cell receptor (beta chain) is a study of PD-L1 blockade in urothelial cancer (TCRdb year 2017). As for the study more broadly: Therapy was started in the mid-2010s for all patients, and atezolizumab 1,200 mg was administered intravenously every 3 weeks. Progression-free survival longer than 6 months counted as durable clinical benefit, and TCR features were additionally tested against both progression-free and overall survival. About nine tenths of the roughly 29 patients were identified as males with urothelial cancer of bladder origin, and a prior smoking history was reported by 18 of 29 patients. Blood samples gave median yields of around 140,000 T cells and 82,636 unique TCRs, along with a median clonality of around 0.08. An ECOG performance status of 0 or 1 was recorded for the patients, and 0 to 3 prior chemotherapy regimens had been received by the patients. The study was an exploratory multi-omic analysis of somatic, immune and clinical correlates of response to PD-L1 blockade with atezolizumab in urothelial cancer. Durable clinical benefit was achieved by nine patients and was not achieved by 20 patients. In the same patients, pretreatment tumors underwent whole exome sequencing and RNA sequencing in addition to TCR sequencing. Pretreatment blood TCR-seq was available for around 29 patients, at least one posttreatment blood collection was obtained for approximately 25 patients, and tumor TCR-seq was available for approximately 25 patients. Blood samples were analyzed 3 weeks after the start of treatment (second dose) and 6 weeks after the start of treatment. TCR sequencing covered pretreatment tumor samples and matched, serially collected peripheral blood taken before and after atezolizumab treatment.

Study-wide conclusions, independent of this receptor: Patients with durable benefit showed greater expansion of tumor-associated TCR clones in peripheral blood 3 weeks after starting treatment (n = 22, p = 0.022). A pretreatment peripheral blood TCR clonality below the median was linked to improved progression-free and overall survival. Because of the small sample size (n ≈ 29) and the many exploratory analyses performed, the results are intended to be regarded as hypothesis-generating.

V is pruned by 3 bases and J by 4 bases, leaving 2 bases of the junction without a gene match. The CDR3 runs 14 residues from the cysteine to the phenylalanine. Here the CDR3 DNA is all that survives: 42 bases in frame from base 1. CDR1 and CDR2 are read off the germline V gene as SGHTA and FQGTGA. Worth noting for this clone: The clone's antigen remains unknown. Per-base quality was not reported, and no clone a single base away is much larger than it.

To estimate absolute template abundance from read counts, synthetic TCR analog templates were spiked into each PCR. The immunoSEQ assay used bias-controlled V and J gene primers to amplify TCRbeta CDR3 regions from genomic DNA. Rearranged TCRbeta segments were sequenced at approximately 20X coverage. For the original study's pipeline: Clustering was used to correct sequencing errors, and CDR3s were annotated against IMGT so that V, D and J genes could be assigned. Only productive TCRbeta rearrangements were used in downstream analyses, excluding out-of-frame or stop-codon sequences. Clonality was computed as one minus Shannon entropy normalized by the log of the number of unique productive sequences. Clones differing between time points or between blood and tumor were identified by Fisher's exact test with Benjamini-Hochberg correction at adjusted p below 0.01. TCRdb re-hosts the immuneACCESS table, in-frame sequences only. Its copies lack some clones; in the studies checked, an unresolved V gene accounts for under half of them, and the cause for the rest is not known. V, J and clone size were drawn from that table, and D and trimming were deduced from the DNA. Within this sample are around 50,000 clones, with approximately 88% of them counted one time only. The ten largest clones add up to approximately 1.5% of the sample.

Reading the label with the study, this specimen's time point is: pretreatment peripheral blood. A total of about 31 patients with locally advanced or metastatic urothelial carcinoma, treated at Memorial Sloan Kettering on a trial protocol, made up the cohort. Peripheral blood mononuclear cells were collected pretreatment and during treatment, with between 1 and 8 total time points per patient. The Qiagen DNeasy Blood extraction kit was used to purify genomic DNA from total PBMCs and tumor samples. PBMCs were collected pretreatment and during treatment, and were isolated and stored as previously described.

Recombination linked TRBV7-3 to TRBJ2-2, and TRBD2 matches 7 of the central bases. Source: PBMCs, taken around atezolizumab (anti-PD-L1) treatment. The TCR sequence derives from a man aged 50 to 60 with urothelial cancer. The CDR3 is CASSFGGGTGELFF. The nucleotides are TGTGCCAGCAGCTTTGGGGGGGGCACCGGGGAGCTGTTTTTT. The CDR3 plus the reference TRBV7-3 and TRBJ2-2 genes for the other parts give the full variable domain: GAGVSQTPSNKVTEKGKYVELRCDPISGHTALYWYRQSLGQGPEFLIYFQGTGAADDSGLPNDRFFAVRPEGSVSTLKIQRTERGDSAVYLCASSFGGGTGELFFGEGSRLTVL.